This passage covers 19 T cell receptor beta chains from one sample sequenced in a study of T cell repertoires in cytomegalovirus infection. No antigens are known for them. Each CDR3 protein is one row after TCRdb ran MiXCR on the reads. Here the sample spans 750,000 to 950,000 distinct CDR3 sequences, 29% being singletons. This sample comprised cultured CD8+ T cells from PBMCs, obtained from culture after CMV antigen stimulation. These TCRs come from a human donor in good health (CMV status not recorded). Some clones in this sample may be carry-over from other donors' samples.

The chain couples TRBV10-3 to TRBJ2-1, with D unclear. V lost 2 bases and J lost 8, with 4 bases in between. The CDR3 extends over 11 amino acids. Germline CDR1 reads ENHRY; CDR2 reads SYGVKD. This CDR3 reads CAISERDEQFF. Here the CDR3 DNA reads TGTGCCATCAGTGAGAGGGATGAGCAGTTCTTC.

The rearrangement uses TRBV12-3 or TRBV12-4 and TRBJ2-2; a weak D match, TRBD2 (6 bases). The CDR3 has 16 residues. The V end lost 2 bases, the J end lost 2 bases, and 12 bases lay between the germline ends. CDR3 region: CASSLFQGGNTGELFF. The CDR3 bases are TGTGCCAGCAGTTTATTCCAGGGAGGCAACACCGGGGAGCTGTTTTTT.

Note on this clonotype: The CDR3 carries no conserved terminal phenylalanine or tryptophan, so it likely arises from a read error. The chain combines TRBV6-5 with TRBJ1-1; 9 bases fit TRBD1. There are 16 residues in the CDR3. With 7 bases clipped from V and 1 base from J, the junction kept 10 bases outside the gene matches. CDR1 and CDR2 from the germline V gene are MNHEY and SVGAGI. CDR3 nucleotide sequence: TGTGCCAGCAAAAAGTTACCGGGACAGGGGAACACTGAAGCTTTCCTT. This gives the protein CASKKLPGQGNTEAFL.

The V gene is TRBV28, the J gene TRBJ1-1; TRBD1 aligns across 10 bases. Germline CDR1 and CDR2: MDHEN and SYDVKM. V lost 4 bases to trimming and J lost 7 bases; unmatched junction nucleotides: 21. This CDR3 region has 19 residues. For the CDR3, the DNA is TGTGCCAGCAGTTCAATTGGACAGGGGGTCGCCTACGCCCAGGGTGAAGCTTTCTTT. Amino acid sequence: CASSSIGQGVAYAQGEAFF.

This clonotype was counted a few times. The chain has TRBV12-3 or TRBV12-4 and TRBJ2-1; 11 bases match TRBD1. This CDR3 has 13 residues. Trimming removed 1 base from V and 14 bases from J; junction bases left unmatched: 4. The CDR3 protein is CASSLVPGQGEFF. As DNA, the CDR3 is TGTGCCAGCAGTTTAGTACCGGGACAGGGGGAGTTCTTC.

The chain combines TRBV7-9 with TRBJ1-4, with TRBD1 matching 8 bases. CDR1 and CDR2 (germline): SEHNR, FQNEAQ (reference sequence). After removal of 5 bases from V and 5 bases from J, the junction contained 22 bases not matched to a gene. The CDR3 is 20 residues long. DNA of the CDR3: TGTGCCAGCAGCCACCCGAGGCAGGGGGCTTTAGGGTCAGCGAATGAAAAACTGTTTTTT. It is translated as CASSHPRQGALGSANEKLFF.

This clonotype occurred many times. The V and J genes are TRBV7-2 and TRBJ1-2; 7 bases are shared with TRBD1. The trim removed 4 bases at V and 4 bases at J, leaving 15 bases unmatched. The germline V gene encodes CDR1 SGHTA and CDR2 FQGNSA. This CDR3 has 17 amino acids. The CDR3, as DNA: TGTGCCAGCAGCTCATTACGACAGGGAGAATCGATCTATGGCTACACCTTC. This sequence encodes CASSSLRQGESIYGYTF. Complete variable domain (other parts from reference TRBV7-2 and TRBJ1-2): GAGVSQSPSNKVTEKGKDVELRCDPISGHTALYWYRQSLGQGLEFLIYFQGNSAPDKSGLPSDRFSAERTGGSVSTLTIQRTQQEDSAVYLCASSSLRQGESIYGYTFGSGTRLTVV.

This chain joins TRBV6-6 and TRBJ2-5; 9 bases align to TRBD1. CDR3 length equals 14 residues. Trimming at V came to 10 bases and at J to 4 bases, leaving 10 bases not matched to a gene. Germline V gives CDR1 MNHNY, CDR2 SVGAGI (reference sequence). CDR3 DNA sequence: TGTGCCACCGATCATACAGGGGGCGGAGAGACCCAGTACTTC. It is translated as CATDHTGGGETQYF.

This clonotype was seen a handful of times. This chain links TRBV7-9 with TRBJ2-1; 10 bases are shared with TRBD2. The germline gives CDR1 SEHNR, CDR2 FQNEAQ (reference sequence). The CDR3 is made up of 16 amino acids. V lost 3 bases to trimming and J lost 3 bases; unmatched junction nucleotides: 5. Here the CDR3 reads CASSFLAGALYNEQFF. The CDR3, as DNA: TGTGCCAGCAGCTTCCTAGCGGGGGCTCTCTACAATGAGCAGTTCTTC.

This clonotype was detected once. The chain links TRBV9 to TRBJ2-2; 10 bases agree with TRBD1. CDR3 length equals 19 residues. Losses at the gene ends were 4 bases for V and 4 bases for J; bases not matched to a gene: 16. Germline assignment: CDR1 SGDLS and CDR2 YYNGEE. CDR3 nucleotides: TGTGCCAGCAGCACGAGGTTGGGACAGGGGAGGATTATCACCGGGGAGCTGTTTTTT. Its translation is CASSTRLGQGRIITGELFF.

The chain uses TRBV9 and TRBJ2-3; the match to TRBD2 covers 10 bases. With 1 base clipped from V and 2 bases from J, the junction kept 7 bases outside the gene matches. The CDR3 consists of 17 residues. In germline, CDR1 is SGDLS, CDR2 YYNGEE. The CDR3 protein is CASSVWASGGTTDTQYF. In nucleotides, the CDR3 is TGTGCCAGCAGCGTATGGGCTAGCGGGGGTACCACAGATACGCAGTATTTT.

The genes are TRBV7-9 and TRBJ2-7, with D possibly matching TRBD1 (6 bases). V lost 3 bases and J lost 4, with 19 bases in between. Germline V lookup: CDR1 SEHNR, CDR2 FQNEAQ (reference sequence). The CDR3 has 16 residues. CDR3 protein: CASSFSGTNPPYEQYF. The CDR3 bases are TGTGCCAGCAGCTTCTCCGGGACAAACCCGCCGTACGAGCAGTACTTC.

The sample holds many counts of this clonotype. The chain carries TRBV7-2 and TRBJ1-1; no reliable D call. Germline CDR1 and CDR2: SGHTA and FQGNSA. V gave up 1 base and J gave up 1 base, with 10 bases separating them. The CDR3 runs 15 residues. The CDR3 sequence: CASSLGYAQNTEAFF. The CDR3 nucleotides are TGTGCCAGCAGCTTAGGGTACGCCCAGAACACTGAAGCTTTCTTT.

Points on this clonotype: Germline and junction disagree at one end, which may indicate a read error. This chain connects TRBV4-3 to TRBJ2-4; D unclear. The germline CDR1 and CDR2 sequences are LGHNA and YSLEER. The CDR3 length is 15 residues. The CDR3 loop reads CTSSQDLGYKNIQYF. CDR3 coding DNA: TGCACCAGCAGCCAAGATCTCGGGTACAAAAACATTCAGTACTTC.

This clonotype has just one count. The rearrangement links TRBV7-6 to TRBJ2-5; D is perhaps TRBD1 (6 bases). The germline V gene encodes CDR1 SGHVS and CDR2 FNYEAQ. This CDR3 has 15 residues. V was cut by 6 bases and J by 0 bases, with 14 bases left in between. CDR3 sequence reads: CASSPRYRDQETQYF. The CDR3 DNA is TGTGCCAGCAGTCCTCGTTACAGGGACCAAGAGACCCAGTACTTC.

CDR3 amino acids: CASSLEGLAGSGDTQYF. The CDR3 coding sequence is TGTGCCAGCAGCTTAGAAGGACTAGCGGGGTCGGGTGATACGCAGTATTTT. The rearrangement links TRBV7-6 to TRBJ2-3; 12 bases fit TRBD2. The J segment lost 6 bases and the V segment lost 1 base, leaving 8 bases of the junction unmatched. The CDR3 spans 17 residues. Germline V gives CDR1 SGHVS, CDR2 FNYEAQ.

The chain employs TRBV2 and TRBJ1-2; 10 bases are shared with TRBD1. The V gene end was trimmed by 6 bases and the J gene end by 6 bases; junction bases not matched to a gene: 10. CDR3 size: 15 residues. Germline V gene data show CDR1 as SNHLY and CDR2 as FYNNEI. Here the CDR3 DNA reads TGTGCCAGCAGCGTCTCCCTGACAGGGGGCGATGGCTACACCTTC. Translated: CASSVSLTGGDGYTF.

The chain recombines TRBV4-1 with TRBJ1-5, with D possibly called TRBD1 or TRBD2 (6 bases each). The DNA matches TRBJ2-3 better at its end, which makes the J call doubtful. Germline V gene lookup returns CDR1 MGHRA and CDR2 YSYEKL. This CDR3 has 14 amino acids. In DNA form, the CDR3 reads TGCGCCAGCAGCCAAGGGGGGGCCCTGGAGCCCCAGTATTTT. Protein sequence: CASSQGGALEPQYF.

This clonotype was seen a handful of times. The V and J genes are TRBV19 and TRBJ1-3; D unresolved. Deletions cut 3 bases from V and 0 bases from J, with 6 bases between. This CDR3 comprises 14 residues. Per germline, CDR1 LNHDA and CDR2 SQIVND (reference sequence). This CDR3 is CASSIASSGNTIYF. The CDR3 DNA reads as TGTGCCAGTAGTATTGCTAGCTCTGGAAACACCATATATTTT.